Listed below are T cell receptor beta chains from one sample, sequenced in a study of breast tumors, draining lymph nodes, adjacent tissues. TCRdb re-analysed the multiplex PCR reads in MiXCR, keeping a single row per CDR3 protein. The profile shows about 140,000 distinct CDR3 sequences, 30% to 35% of them singletons. The sequenced sample was axillary lymph node tissue. Receptors were obtained from a female donor with breast cancer. Some clones in this sample may be carry-over from other donors' samples. The CDR3 runs from the conserved cysteine through the conserved F or W. A D gene is named only where the DNA matches it firmly. Clone size is stated in some rows and not others, as once, few, many or a class when expanded.

d_gene	v_gene	j_gene	abundance	CDR3nt	CDR3aa
TRBD2	TRBV20-1	TRBJ2-3	.	TGCAGTGCTCAGGGGGTACTAGCGGGGAGCACAGATACGCAGTATTTT	CSAQGVLAGSTDTQYF
TRBD2	TRBV20-1	TRBJ2-5	many	TGCAGTGCTAGCGGGACTAGAAGTAAAGAGACCCAGTACTTC	CSASGTRSKETQYF
.	TRBV2	TRBJ1-1	.	TGTGCCAGCAGTGCCATAGGGAGGGGCACTGAAGCTTTCTTT	CASSAIGRGTEAFF
.	TRBV24-1	TRBJ1-1	.	TGTGCCACCAGTGGTCCCTTAAGAGGGTGGTTATGG	CATSGPLRGWLW
TRBD2	TRBV4-3	TRBJ2-3	.	TGCGCCAGCAGCCTTGGGACTAGCGCGGTTACAGATACGCAGTATTTT	CASSLGTSAVTDTQYF
.	TRBV14	TRBJ1-6	once	TGTGCCAGCAGCCATCGGACAGTTGGCTCACCCCTCCACTTT	CASSHRTVGSPLHF
TRBD1	TRBV19	TRBJ2-2	many	TGTGCCAGTAGTATTCAGGGGGCGAACACCGGGGAGCTGTTTTTT	CASSIQGANTGELFF
TRBD2	TRBV6-5	TRBJ2-2	many	TGTGCCAGCAGCCTAAGCGGGGGGGCCACCGGGGAGCTGTTTTTT	CASSLSGGATGELFF
.	TRBV27	TRBJ1-3	many	TGTGCCAGCAGTTCTCTCGGAGGTACCATATATTTT	CASSSLGGTIYF
TRBD1	TRBV20-1	TRBJ1-5	many	TGCAGTGCCCGGGACAGGCGCCCCACGCCCCAGCATTTT	CSARDRRPTPQHF
TRBD1	TRBV19	TRBJ1-5	many	TGTGCCAGTAGTACGGGCCTTCTGGGACAGGGGGCGCAAGCAAATCAGCCCCAGCATTTT	CASSTGLLGQGAQANQPQHF
.	TRBV6-6	TRBJ2-7	many	TGTGCCAGCAGTCACTCTGGGAGGGGGGGACCCTACGAGCAGTACTTC	CASSHSGRGGPYEQYF
.	TRBV5-1	TRBJ2-6	many	TGCGCCAGCAGTTCAAACACCTCCAGGTCGGGGGCCAACGTCCTGACTTTC	CASSSNTSRSGANVLTF
TRBD1	TRBV20-1	TRBJ2-3	many	TGCAGTGCTATCCGACAGGGGAAAGCAGGAGATACGCAGTATTTT	CSAIRQGKAGDTQYF
TRBD1	TRBV20-1	TRBJ1-5	.	TGCAGTGCGAGACAGGGGATAAATCAGCCCCAGCATTTT	CSARQGINQPQHF
.	TRBV7-9	TRBJ2-1	many	TGTGCCAGCAGTTTTGGGACCCGGCAGGGCCTACTGCCTGTCTTC	CASSFGTRQGLLPVF
TRBD1	TRBV7-2	TRBJ1-1	.	TGTGCCAGCAGCATGCAGGGAATCAGGGGGAGGACTGAACCTTTCTTT	CASSMQGIRGRTEPFF
.	TRBV12-3/TRBV12-4	TRBJ1-5	many	TGTGCCAGCAGTTTCGGGATCCGGGATCAGCCCCAGCATTTT	CASSFGIRDQPQHF
TRBD1	TRBV5-1	TRBJ1-4	many	TGCGCCAGCAGCAGACAGGGGGCGGAAGAAAAACTGTTTTTT	CASSRQGAEEKLFF
.	TRBV2	TRBJ2-1	many	TGTGCCAGCAGATCAAACAGGGAGGAGTGGAATGAGCAGTTCTTC	CASRSNREEWNEQFF
TRBD2	TRBV2	TRBJ2-3	medium-sized	TGTGCCAGCGGACTAGCGGGGGTCACAGATACGCAGTATTTT	CASGLAGVTDTQYF
TRBD2	TRBV5-1	TRBJ2-3	many	TGCGCCAGCAGCTCAACCGGGACTAGCGGCCTCCCGCAGTATTTT	CASSSTGTSGLPQYF
.	TRBV28	TRBJ1-2	many	TGTGCCAGCAGTATCCGCGCACATTCGTCTAACTATGGCTACACCTTC	CASSIRAHSSNYGYTF
TRBD1	TRBV24-1	TRBJ2-3	many	TGTGCCACCAGTGATCCCGGGACAGGGGAGGGAGATACGCAGTATTTT	CATSDPGTGEGDTQYF
.	TRBV10-1	TRBJ2-7	few	TGCGCCAGCAGTTCCGGGACGGCCCTATCCGAGCAGTACTTC	CASSSGTALSEQYF
.	TRBV24-1	TRBJ1-2	many	TGTGCCACCAGTGATACCCCGGGAAGTGGCTACACCTTC	CATSDTPGSGYTF
TRBD1	TRBV28	TRBJ2-1	.	TGTGCCAGCACCACTCGACAGGGGGTTCACTACAATGAGCAGTTCTTC	CASTTRQGVHYNEQFF
.	TRBV24-1	TRBJ2-1	.	TGTGCCACCGAGGGGGCTGGGGGGGATGAGCAGTTCTTC	CATEGAGGDEQFF
TRBD2	TRBV29-1	TRBJ2-1	.	TGCAGCGTTGGGACTAGCGGGGGAAGGGATGAGCAGTTCTTC	CSVGTSGGRDEQFF
TRBD1	TRBV5-5	TRBJ1-4	many	TGTGCCAGCAGCTTCCGAGACAGGGGTAATGAAAAACTGTTTTTT	CASSFRDRGNEKLFF
.	TRBV20-1	TRBJ2-3	many	TGCAGTGCTAGTAACACGGAAAAAAACACAGATACGCAGTATTTT	CSASNTEKNTDTQYF
.	TRBV19	TRBJ2-5	many	TGTGCCAGTAGTCGCCACTGGGGTGGTGGCCTGGAGACCCAGTACTTC	CASSRHWGGGLETQYF
TRBD2	TRBV30	TRBJ2-6	many	TGTGCCTGGAGTTGGGGGGGTACGGGGGCCAACGTCCTGACTTTC	CAWSWGGTGANVLTF
TRBD2	TRBV9	TRBJ2-5	many	TGTGCCAGCAGCTTCAGCGGGGGGCAAGAGACCCAGTACTTC	CASSFSGGQETQYF
.	TRBV20-1	TRBJ1-6	.	TGCAGTGCCTCGGGAGGACTAGCGGGGGGCGTCCATAATTCACCCCTCCACTTT	CSASGGLAGGVHNSPLHF
.	TRBV5-1	TRBJ2-7	many	TGCGCCAGCAGCTGGGACGGAACAACCTACGAGCAGTACTTC	CASSWDGTTYEQYF
.	TRBV5-1	TRBJ1-5	many	TGCGCCAGCAGCTTGAGTGGGGCAGAGGGACAGCCCCAGCATTTT	CASSLSGAEGQPQHF
TRBD1	TRBV9	TRBJ1-1	.	TGTGCCAGCAGCGTGCAGACAGGGATGGCTGAAGCTTTCTTT	CASSVQTGMAEAFF
.	TRBV28	TRBJ1-4	many	TGTGCCAGCAGTTTATCGACAGGCGGGGGCCTTGGTGAAAAACTGTTTTTT	CASSLSTGGGLGEKLFF
.	TRBV19	TRBJ2-2	many	TGTGCGTCGCTCGGGACGGTGAACACCGGGGAGCTGTTTTTT	CASLGTVNTGELFF